There are a few counts of the clone carrying this T cell receptor beta chain. Its cognate antigen is unknown. The data were taken from a study of T cells in Graves' hyperthyroidism and ophthalmopathy. Study results and limitations: Most clonotypes expanded in the thyroid (above 0.001) were also present in blood.

RNA transcripts gave rise to amplified TCR beta CDR3 regions. TCR CDR3 underwent first-round RT-PCR with the HTBI primer set. TCRdb ran MiXCR on the multiplex PCR reads and lists one entry per CDR3 protein. In the table there are approximately 590,000 distinct CDR3 sequences, roughly 14% of which are singletons. The study defined stable Graves' hyperthyroidism as no ophthalmopathy progression within 18 months. This sample holds PBMCs from 8 to 10 ml fresh peripheral blood. Sequencing was performed on blood. This receptor was identified in a woman aged 25-40 years with Graves' hyperthyroidism.

Here the CDR3 reads CASSLHVGWDTEAFF. CDR3 nucleotide sequence: TGTGCCAGCTCACTCCACGTAGGGTGGGACACTGAAGCTTTCTTT. The chain employs TRBV18 and TRBJ1-1, with D unresolved. Trimming left V 4 bases short and J 3 bases short, with 15 bases between. The CDR3 has 15 residues. Germline V gene sequence: CDR1 KGHSH, CDR2 LQKENI. The entire variable domain, with the rest obtained from reference TRBV18 and TRBJ1-1, is as follows: NAGVMQNPRHLVRRRGQEARLRCSPMKGHSHVYWYRQLPEEGLKFMVYLQKENIIDESGMPKERFSAEFPKEGPSILRIQQVVRGDSAAYFCASSLHVGWDTEAFFGQGTRLTVV.